The sequence of this TCR beta chain was determined in a study of cytotoxic CD8 clonotypes in ibrutinib-treated CLL. Sequencing used immunoSEQ multiplex PCR; TCRdb keeps in-frame clones, though not all of them. Of approximately 45,000 clones in the sample, approximately 70% are singletons; the top ten hold roughly 21%. This clone was observed a handful of times. Its antigen is unidentified. Study results and limitations: Clonality rose at ibrutinib response, held steady in sustained remission, and fell toward baseline at progression.

V was shortened by 3 bases and J by 10 bases, with 8 bases between the two germline ends. The CDR3 is 10 residues long. The V gene's germline CDR1 is SQVTM and CDR2 ANQGSEA. The origin of this receptor is a human donor with chronic lymphocytic leukemia. The source material was PBMCs, sampled after 24 months of ibrutinib treatment. V usage is TRBV29-1 and J usage is TRBJ2-3, with D unresolved. CDR3 sequence: CSVELVAQYF. The CDR3 DNA is TGCAGCGTTGAGTTAGTTGCGCAGTATTTT.